This paragraph reports one TCR beta chain. Its antigen is not yet known. No much larger clone is present one base from it, and per-base qualities are unavailable. The germline V gene yields MNHEY for CDR1 and SVGAGI for CDR2. Reading from cysteine to phenylalanine, the CDR3 counts 16 amino acids. CDR3 DNA is the only sequence kept; it has 48 bases, read in frame from the first base. Relative to germline, V is missing 3 bases and J is missing 0 bases, with 8 bases of the junction outside any gene match. This entry comes from a study of T cells in Graves' hyperthyroidism and ophthalmopathy (dated by TCRdb to between 2019 and 2020). With respect to the entire study: Peripheral blood was collected at initial diagnosis, before any treatment. To identify distinguishing TCR V-J signatures, a discovery cohort of some 99 patients was used, comprising approximately 40 with Graves' ophthalmopathy and approximately 58 with stable Graves' hyperthyroidism. Prospective prediction of ophthalmopathy was tested in an independent validation cohort consisting of 18 hyperthyroidism patients and 15 to 17 patients who later progressed to ophthalmopathy. The 75 to 100 discovery patients were divided at random into training and test sets in a 7:3 ratio. The study also compared thyroid tissue and blood T-cell repertoires from more than 5 Graves' hyperthyroidism patients. After blood sampling, hyperthyroidism patients were treated with methimazole at a starting dose of 30 mg daily, and ophthalmopathy patients were treated with high-dose intravenous methylprednisolone. TCR Vbeta CDR3 sequencing of 120 to 150 peripheral blood samples (over 40 ophthalmopathy, 75 hyperthyroidism and roughly 17 progressor patients) is reported in the paper.

Amplification of TCR beta CDR3 regions was carried out from RNA transcripts. The TCR CDR3 was subjected to a first round of RT-PCR using the HTBI primer set and the Qiagen OneStep RT-PCR kit. Libraries were constructed in a second round of multiplex PCR, after which size selection and purification were performed. The libraries were sequenced on an Illumina HiSeq2000 using paired-end 100 bp reads. In the paper's pipeline: SOAPnuke was used to process the raw data, throwing out any read that contained adapters or uncalled bases, had a mean Phred below 15, or lacked an exact constant-primer or identifier match. COPE v1.2.5 was used to merge the high-quality paired reads, and each unique nucleotide sequence was defined as a clonotype. MiTCR v1.1 was used to align clonotypes to the IMGT TRBV, TRBD and TRBJ reference segments. The analysis included only V-J combinations with a frequency above 0.0001, which together covered more than 99% of the repertoires. A TCS score was defined as the ratio between F50 (clonal expansion) and ExV (chaos), using BLOSUM62-based TCRdist between CDR3 peptides within each V-J. Welch's t-statistics and random forest reduced roughly 500 V-J features to fewer than 15, which were used in a naive Bayes classifier (R e1071). TCRdb reanalyzed the raw reads on its own, using fastp at Q25 for trimming and MiXCR for clone calling, and kept in-frame beta chains. For every CDR3 protein sequence, its rows merge into one entry that carries the most common genes and DNA. The authors' filters were not applied to this entry. The sample includes around 250,000 distinct CDR3 sequences, with 13% to 15% observed a single time. The ten biggest clones cover 13% of the sample.

General findings and caveats noted by the study authors: A 13 V-J signature model separated ophthalmopathy from stable hyperthyroidism, with around 88% sensitivity and around 84% specificity in cross-validation and 80%/75% in testing. Blood samples also contained most of the expanded thyroid clonotypes (frequency above 0.001), which suggests that blood repertoires may reflect thyroid immune responses. In validation, the model predicted progression to ophthalmopathy with 55% to 71% sensitivity and less than 75% specificity, a median of approximately 6.7 months before onset. Sample size was not statistically predetermined, and investigators were not blinded to group allocation.

Hyperthyroidism patients were newly diagnosed, with disease duration under 2 months, and aged 18 to 65 years. Patients with uncontrolled infections, other autoimmune diseases, pregnancy or lactation were excluded. Diagnoses were based on clinical symptoms, serum thyroxine and TRAb, thyroid ultrasound and orbital computed tomography. Blood from progressor patients was drawn when they were first diagnosed with hyperthyroidism, before any ophthalmopathy symptoms appeared. PBMCs were separated from over 9 ml of fresh peripheral blood using Ficoll-Paque density gradient centrifugation. Patients classed as progressors first received a Graves' hyperthyroidism diagnosis and then went on to develop ophthalmopathy during follow-up. Trizol reagent was used to extract total RNA, and RNA quality was then checked on an Agilent 2100 Bioanalyzer.

The source of this sequence is a middle-aged woman with Graves' hyperthyroidism that later progressed to Graves' ophthalmopathy. This chain is built from TRBV6-5 and TRBJ2-7; 7 of the junction bases match TRBD2. Sequencing used blood. CDR3 reads: CASSYRVRGSSYEQYF. Here is the DNA: TGTGCCAGCAGTTATCGCGTCCGCGGGAGCTCCTACGAGCAGTACTTC.